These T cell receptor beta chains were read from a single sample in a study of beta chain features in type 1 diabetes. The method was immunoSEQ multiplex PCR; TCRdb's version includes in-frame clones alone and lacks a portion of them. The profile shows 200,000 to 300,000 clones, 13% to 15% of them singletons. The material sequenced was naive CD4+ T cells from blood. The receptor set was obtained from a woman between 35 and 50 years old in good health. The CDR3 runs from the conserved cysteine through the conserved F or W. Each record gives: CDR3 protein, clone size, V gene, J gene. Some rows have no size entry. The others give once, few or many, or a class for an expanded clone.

CASSPGQGGEQYF	few	TRBV10-1	TRBJ2-7
CASSYRRRGVETQYF	few	TRBV11-2	TRBJ2-5
CATSRDMGVVPYEQYF	few	TRBV15	TRBJ2-7
CASNLREAAGYNEQFF	.	TRBV27	TRBJ2-1
CASSLGLDLSYEQYF	.	TRBV5-6	TRBJ2-7
CASSVPPGLAKNIQYF	.	TRBV2	TRBJ2-4
CSAGTGETEAFF	.	TRBV29-1	TRBJ1-1
CASSFSHLGATSGRYNEQFF	.	TRBV28	TRBJ2-1
CASSPKVGGSTDTQYF	few	TRBV18	TRBJ2-3
CASGPNGGGYGYTF	.	TRBV12-5	TRBJ1-2
CSVLDGGVANEKLFF	few	TRBV29-1	TRBJ1-4
CASSWTGTDEKLFF	.	TRBV6-5	TRBJ1-4
CASSPRHILTIGTDTQYF	few	TRBV27	TRBJ2-3
CASSPADWAWKLFF	.	TRBV18	TRBJ1-4
CASGSAGLANTGELFF	few	TRBV5-1	TRBJ2-2
CASSPGTGGHGYTF	.	TRBV5-1	TRBJ1-2
CASSIRDRTTIAREQYF	.	TRBV27	TRBJ2-7
CASMSEGGGARETQYF	.	TRBV5-4	TRBJ2-5
CASSQAERGGRETQYF	.	TRBV4-1	TRBJ2-5
CASSLLIQGRAFF	.	TRBV7-9	TRBJ1-1
CASRGGQSGSPLHF	.	TRBV6-5	TRBJ1-6
CASGLVVGGPYNEQFF	.	TRBV12-5	TRBJ2-1
CASSQGQGTHYGYTF	.	TRBV5-1	TRBJ1-2
CASSPPGAYNEQFF	.	TRBV5-1	TRBJ2-1
CASSLQGAYQPQHF	few	TRBV27	TRBJ1-5
CASSVELGVGGETQYF	.	TRBV9	TRBJ2-5
CASSSRTGGYLNEQFF	.	TRBV5-1	TRBJ2-1
CASSQDWRGPWQFF	.	TRBV4-3	TRBJ2-1
CASSSPPGKQYF	few	TRBV27	TRBJ2-7
CSVTRGREQYF	many	TRBV29-1	TRBJ2-7
CASSQVGSSGANVLTF	many	TRBV4-3	TRBJ2-6
CASSPLEGYTF	many	TRBV18	TRBJ1-2
CASSLIGRSPEAFF	few	TRBV4-3	TRBJ1-1
CASSLSDRPSGGYTF	few	TRBV27	TRBJ1-2
CAISEEDSPLHF	few	TRBV10-3	TRBJ1-6
CATSRMDRGRDGYTF	.	TRBV15	TRBJ1-2
CASSWAGSTDTQYF	few	TRBV5-1	TRBJ2-3
CASGLTRGVEGQPQHF	.	TRBV12-5	TRBJ1-5
CASSLRGTVSTELFF	few	TRBV5-1	TRBJ1-4
CASSPTGTSAATDTQYF	few	TRBV7-2	TRBJ2-3
CASEDGYGYTF	few	TRBV2	TRBJ1-2